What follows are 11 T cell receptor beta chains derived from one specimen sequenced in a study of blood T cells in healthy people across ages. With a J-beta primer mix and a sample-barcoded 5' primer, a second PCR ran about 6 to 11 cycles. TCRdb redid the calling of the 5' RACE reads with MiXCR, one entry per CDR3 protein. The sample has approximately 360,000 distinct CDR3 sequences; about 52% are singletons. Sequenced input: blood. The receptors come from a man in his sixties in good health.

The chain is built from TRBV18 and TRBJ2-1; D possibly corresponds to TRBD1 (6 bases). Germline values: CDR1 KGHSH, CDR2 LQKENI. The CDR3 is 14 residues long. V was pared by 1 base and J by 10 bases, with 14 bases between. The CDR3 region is CASSPRRGTGEQFF. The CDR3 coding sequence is TGTGCCAGCTCACCACGCAGGGGTACCGGCGAGCAGTTCTTC.

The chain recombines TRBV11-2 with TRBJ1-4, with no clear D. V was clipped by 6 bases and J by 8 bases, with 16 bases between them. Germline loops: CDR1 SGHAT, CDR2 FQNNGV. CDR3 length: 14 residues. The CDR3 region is CASSPRGISEKLFF. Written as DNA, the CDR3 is TGTGCCAGCAGTCCGAGAGGGATCTCCGAAAAACTGTTTTTT. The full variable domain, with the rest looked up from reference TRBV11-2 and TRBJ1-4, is EAGVAQSPRYKIIEKRQSVAFWCNPISGHATLYWYQQILGQGPKLLIQFQNNGVVDDSQLPKDRFSAERLKGVDSTLKIQPAKLEDSAVYLCASSPRGISEKLFFGSGTQLSVL.

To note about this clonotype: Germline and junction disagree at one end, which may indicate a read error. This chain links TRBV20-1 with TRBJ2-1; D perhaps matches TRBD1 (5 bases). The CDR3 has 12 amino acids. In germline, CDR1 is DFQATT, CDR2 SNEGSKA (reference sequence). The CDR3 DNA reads TGCAGTGTTAGAGTGGGGCTAGGTGAGCAGTTCTTC. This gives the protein CSVRVGLGEQFF.

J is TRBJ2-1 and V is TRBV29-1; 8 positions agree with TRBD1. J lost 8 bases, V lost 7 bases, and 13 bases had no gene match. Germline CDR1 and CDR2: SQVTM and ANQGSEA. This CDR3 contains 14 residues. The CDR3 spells CSARRQGRWDEQFF. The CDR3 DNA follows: TGCAGCGCCCGCCGACAGGGGCGCTGGGATGAGCAGTTCTTC.

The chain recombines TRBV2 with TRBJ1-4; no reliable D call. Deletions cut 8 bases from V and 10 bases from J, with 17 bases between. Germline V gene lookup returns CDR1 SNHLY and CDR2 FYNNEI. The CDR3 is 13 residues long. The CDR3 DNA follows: TGTGCCAGCGAAGGACGAGGGATTAGAAAACTGTTTTTT. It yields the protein CASEGRGIRKLFF. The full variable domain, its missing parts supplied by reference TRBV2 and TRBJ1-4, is EPEVTQTPSHQVTQMGQEVILRCVPISNHLYFYWYRQILGQKVEFLVSFYNNEISEKSEIFDDQFSVERPDGSNFTLKIRSTKLEDSAMYFCASEGRGIRKLFFGSGTQLSVL.

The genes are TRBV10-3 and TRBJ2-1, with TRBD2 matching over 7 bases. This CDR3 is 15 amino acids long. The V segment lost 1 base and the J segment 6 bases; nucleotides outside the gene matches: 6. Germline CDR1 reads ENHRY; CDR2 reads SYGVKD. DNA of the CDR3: TGTGCCATCAGTGAGTACGGACTAGAGGGCAATGAGCAGTTCTTC. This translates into CAISEYGLEGNEQFF.

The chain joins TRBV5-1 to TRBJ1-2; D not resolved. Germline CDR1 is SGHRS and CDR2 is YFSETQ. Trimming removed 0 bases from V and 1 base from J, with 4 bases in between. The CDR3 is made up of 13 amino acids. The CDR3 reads CASSLADNYGYTF. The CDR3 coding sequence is TGCGCCAGCAGCTTGGCCGATAACTATGGCTACACCTTC.

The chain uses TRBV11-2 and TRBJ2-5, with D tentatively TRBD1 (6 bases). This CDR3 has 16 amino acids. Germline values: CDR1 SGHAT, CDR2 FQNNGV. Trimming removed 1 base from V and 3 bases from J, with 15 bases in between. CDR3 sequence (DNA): TGTGCCAGCAGCTTAGGCAGGGGAAACTTCGAAGAGACCCAGTACTTC. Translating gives CASSLGRGNFEETQYF.

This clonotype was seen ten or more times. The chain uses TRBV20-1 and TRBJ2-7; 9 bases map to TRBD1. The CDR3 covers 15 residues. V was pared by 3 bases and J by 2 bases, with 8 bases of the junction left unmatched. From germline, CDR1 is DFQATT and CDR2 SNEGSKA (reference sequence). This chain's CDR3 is CSARTGQGLTYEQYF. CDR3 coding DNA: TGCAGTGCTAGGACCGGACAGGGGCTAACCTACGAGCAGTACTTC.

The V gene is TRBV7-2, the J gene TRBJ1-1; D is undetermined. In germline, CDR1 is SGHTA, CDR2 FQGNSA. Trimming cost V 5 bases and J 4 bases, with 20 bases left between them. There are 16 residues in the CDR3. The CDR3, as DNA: TGTGCCAGCAGCCCGAGAAGGGCCTCCATGAGCACTGAAGCTTTCTTT. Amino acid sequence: CASSPRRASMSTEAFF.

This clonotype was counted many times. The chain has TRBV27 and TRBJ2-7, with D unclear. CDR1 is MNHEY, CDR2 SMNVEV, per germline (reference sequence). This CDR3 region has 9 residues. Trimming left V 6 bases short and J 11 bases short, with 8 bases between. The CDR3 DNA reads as TGTGCCAGCAGGGCAGGCGAGTACTTC. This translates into CASRAGEYF.